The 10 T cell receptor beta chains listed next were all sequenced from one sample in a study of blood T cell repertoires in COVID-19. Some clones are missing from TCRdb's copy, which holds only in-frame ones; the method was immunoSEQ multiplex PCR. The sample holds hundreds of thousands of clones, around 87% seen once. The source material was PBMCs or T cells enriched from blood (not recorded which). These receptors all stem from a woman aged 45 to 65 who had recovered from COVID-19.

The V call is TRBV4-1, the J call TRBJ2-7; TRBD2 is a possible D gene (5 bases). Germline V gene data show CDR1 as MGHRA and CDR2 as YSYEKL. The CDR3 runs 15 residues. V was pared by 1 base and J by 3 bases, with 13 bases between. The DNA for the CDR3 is TGCGCCAGCAGCCAAGTTCTAGCCAGCGGCTACGAGCAGTACTTC. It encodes CASSQVLASGYEQYF.

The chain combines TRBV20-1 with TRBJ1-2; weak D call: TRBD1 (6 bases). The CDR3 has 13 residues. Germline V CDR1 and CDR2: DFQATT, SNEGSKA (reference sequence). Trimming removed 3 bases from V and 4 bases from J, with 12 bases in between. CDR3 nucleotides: TGCAGTGCTAGTAGCAGGGGAAGCTATGGCTACACCTTC. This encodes CSASSRGSYGYTF.

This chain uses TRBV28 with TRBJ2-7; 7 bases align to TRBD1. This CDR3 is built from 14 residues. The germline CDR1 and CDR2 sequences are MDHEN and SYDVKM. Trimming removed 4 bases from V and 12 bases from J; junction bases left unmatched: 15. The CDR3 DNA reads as TGTGCCAGCAGTTATCTCATCACGACAGGGATCCTGTACTTC. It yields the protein CASSYLITTGILYF.

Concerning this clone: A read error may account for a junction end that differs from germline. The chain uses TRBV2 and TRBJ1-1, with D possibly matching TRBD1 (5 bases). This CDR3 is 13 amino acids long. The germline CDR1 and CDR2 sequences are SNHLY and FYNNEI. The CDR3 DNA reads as TGTGCCAGCAGTGCCCAGGGCGGGACTGGAGCTTTCTTT. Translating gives CASSAQGGTGAFF. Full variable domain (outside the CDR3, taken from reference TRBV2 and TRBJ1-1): EPEVTQTPSHQVTQMGQEVILRCVPISNHLYFYWYRQILGQKVEFLVSFYNNEISEKSEIFDDQFSVERPDGSNFTLKIRSTKLEDSAMYFCASSAQGGTGAFFGQGTRLTVV.

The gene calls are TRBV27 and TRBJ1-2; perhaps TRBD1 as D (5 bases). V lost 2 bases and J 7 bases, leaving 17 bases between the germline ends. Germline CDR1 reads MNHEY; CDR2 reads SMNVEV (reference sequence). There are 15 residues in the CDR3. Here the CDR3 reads CASSLGAVGIGGYTF. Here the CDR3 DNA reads TGTGCCAGCAGTTTAGGGGCGGTTGGGATAGGTGGCTACACCTTC.

Written as DNA, the CDR3 is TGTGCCAGCAGCCTGAGAGGGTTTCCCGGACCTAGTCGGTCTTTCTTT. Translating it yields CASSLRGFPGPSRSFF. This chain links TRBV2 with TRBJ1-1; D unclear. The V end lost 6 bases, the J end lost 12 bases, and 29 bases lay between the germline ends. The CDR3 covers 16 residues. Germline CDR1 SNHLY, CDR2 FYNNEI.

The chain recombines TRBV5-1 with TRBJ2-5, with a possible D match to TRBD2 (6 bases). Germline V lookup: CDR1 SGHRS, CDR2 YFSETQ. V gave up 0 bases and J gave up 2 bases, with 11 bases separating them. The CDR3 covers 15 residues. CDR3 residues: CASSLGGTEQETQYF. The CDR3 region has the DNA TGCGCCAGCAGCTTGGGCGGGACTGAGCAAGAGACCCAGTACTTC.

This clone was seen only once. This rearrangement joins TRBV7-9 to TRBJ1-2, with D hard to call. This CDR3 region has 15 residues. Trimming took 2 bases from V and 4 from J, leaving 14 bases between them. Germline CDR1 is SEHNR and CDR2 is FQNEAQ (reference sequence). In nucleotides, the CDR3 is TGTGCCAGCAGCTTACCCGGAGTTCCCCTCTATGGCTACACCTTC. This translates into CASSLPGVPLYGYTF.

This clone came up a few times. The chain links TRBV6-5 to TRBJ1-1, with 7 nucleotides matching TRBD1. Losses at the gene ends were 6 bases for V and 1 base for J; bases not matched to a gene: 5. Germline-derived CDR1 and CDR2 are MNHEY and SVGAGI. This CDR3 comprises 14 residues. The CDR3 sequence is CASSGQVPNTEAFF. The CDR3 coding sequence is TGTGCCAGCAGCGGACAGGTGCCGAACACTGAAGCTTTCTTT.

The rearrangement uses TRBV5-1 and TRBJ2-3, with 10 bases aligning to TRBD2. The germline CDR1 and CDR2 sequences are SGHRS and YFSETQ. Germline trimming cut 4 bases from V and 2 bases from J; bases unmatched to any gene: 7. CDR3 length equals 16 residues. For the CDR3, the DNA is TGCGCCAGCAGCCCCGGCGGGACTAGCGCCACAGATACGCAGTATTTT. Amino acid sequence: CASSPGGTSATDTQYF.